This entry concerns a single TCR beta chain. TCRdb's table, derived via immunoSEQ multiplex PCR, lists solely in-frame clones and lacks some. The table records around 99,000 clones, almost 95% of them present only once. These data are taken from a study of T cell changes during pregnancy in multiple sclerosis. CDR1 and CDR2 from the germline V gene are SGHDT and YYEEEE. The CDR3 extends over 16 amino acids. Trimming pared 3 bases from V and 2 bases from J, leaving 17 bases between. The sample in question was peripheral blood, obtained in the first trimester of pregnancy. The chain carries TRBV5-6 and TRBJ2-5; tentatively, D is TRBD2 (5 bases). This receptor was taken from a female donor with multiple sclerosis, enrolled in a pregnancy study. The CDR3 region is CASSWAGRSSQETQYF. Written as DNA, the CDR3 is TGTGCCAGCAGCTGGGCGGGCCGCTCCTCTCAAGAGACCCAGTACTTC.